The T cell receptor beta chain described here comes from a study of PD-1 blockade in classical Hodgkin lymphoma. Whole-study context: Once every 2 weeks, patients received intravenous nivolumab at 3 mg/kg.

The V end lost 1 base, the J end lost 1 base, and 11 bases lay between the germline ends. From germline, CDR1 is KGHSH and CDR2 LQKENI. The CDR3 runs 16 residues. General study findings and limits: Relative to healthy donors, newly diagnosed patients reportedly had lower baseline TCR diversity, which was reported as lower still in relapsed/refractory patients. Complete responders started with a diversity level that resembled newly diagnosed patients at baseline. What caused the repertoire differences, perhaps disease activity or prior therapy, remains undefined.

Comment on this clone: The target antigen is unknown.

Produced via immunoSEQ multiplex PCR; TCRdb's table is partial and in-frame only. The data show approximately 150,000 clones, under 85% seen once. Brentuximab vedotin exposure varied, and every patient relapsed after autologous stem cell transplantation. The specimen was peripheral blood mononuclear cells (PBMCs), collected before the second cycle of nivolumab. The rearrangement links TRBV18 to TRBJ1-5; no definite D call. This clonotype was sampled from a human donor with classical Hodgkin lymphoma. This chain's CDR3 is CASSPQGISSNQPQHF. CDR3 nucleotide sequence: TGTGCCAGCTCACCACAAGGGATTTCAAGCAATCAGCCCCAGCATTTT.